This entry describes one T cell receptor (beta chain). Its matching antigen is unknown. The data are from a study of cytomegalovirus exposure and HLA in healthy donors. Findings and limits, study-wide: Many donors shared some public TCRs, even though most TCR sequences were rare.

With 60 Vbeta and 13 Jbeta primers, the PCR was carried out. Clones were sequenced by immunoSEQ multiplex PCR, and TCRdb holds only the in-frame ones, with some missing. The profile covers roughly 180,000 clones, with 80% appearing a single time and approximately 1.4% taken by the ten largest. With 2 bases removed from V and 0 bases from J, the gap between germline ends came to 11 bases. CDR3 length: 15 residues. In germline, CDR1 is MNHEY, CDR2 SMNVEV (reference sequence). This sequence originates from a man younger than 45 in good health and CMV-seronegative. The chain has TRBV27 and TRBJ2-7; D gene ambiguous. Material: PBMCs. The CDR3 nucleotides read TGTGCCAGCAGTTTAGTCCCCTCTACCTCCTACGAGCAGTACTTC. Translated, it gives CASSLVPSTSYEQYF.